These 11 T cell receptor beta chains were all obtained from the same sample, sequenced in a study of regulatory T cells in long-lasting Graves disease. For TCR beta, libraries came from iRepertoire HTBI primers and Arm-PCR of CDR3 regions. TCRdb reprocessed the multiplex PCR reads with MiXCR, giving one entry per CDR3 protein. The sample lists 450,000 to 650,000 distinct CDR3 sequences; 15% to 20% were seen once. As to time point: newly diagnosed GD, antithyroid drugs for less than 3 months. Making the TCR library involved RNA that had been extracted from PBMCs. The sample was also linked to a second study, of T cells in Graves' hyperthyroidism and ophthalmopathy.

Sequences were derived from peripheral blood mononuclear cells (PBMCs), sampled at new diagnosis, from a patient treated with antithyroid drugs. These receptors were obtained from a woman aged 35-65 years with Graves disease.

The table lists this clonotype with many counts. V and J are TRBV2 and TRBJ1-3; no definite D call. CDR1 is SNHLY, CDR2 FYNNEI, per germline. Trimming pared 6 bases from V and 0 bases from J, leaving 9 bases between. The CDR3 has 14 residues. The CDR3 region is CASSRILSGNTIYF. In DNA form, the CDR3 reads TGTGCCAGCAGCCGGATTCTCTCTGGAAACACCATATATTTT.

This rearrangement joins TRBV9 to TRBJ1-2; 7 bases are shared with TRBD1. Germline V gene data show CDR1 as SGDLS and CDR2 as YYNGEE. V gave up 5 bases and J gave up 2 bases; unmatched junction bases: 9. The CDR3 is 15 residues long. Here the CDR3 DNA reads TGTGCCAGCAGGTCAACAGGGGCGAAGAACTATGGCTACACCTTC. Protein sequence: CASRSTGAKNYGYTF.

This clonotype was detected only a few times. This chain joins TRBV2 and TRBJ2-3; 9 bases agree with TRBD2. The ends lost 7 bases at V and 0 bases at J; junction bases unmatched: 11. This CDR3 is 17 amino acids long. Germline lookup yields CDR1 SNHLY and CDR2 FYNNEI. CDR3: CASTGAGGPLSTDTQYF. CDR3 nucleotides: TGTGCCAGCACCGGAGCGGGGGGCCCTCTTAGCACAGATACGCAGTATTTT.

Note on this clonotype: Relative to the germline gene, one junction end is altered; a read error may explain this. The chain employs TRBV19 and TRBJ2-2, with TRBD2 as a possible D gene (6 bases). Germline CDR1 reads LNHDA; CDR2 reads SQIVND (reference sequence). This CDR3 region has 15 residues. The CDR3 DNA follows: TGTGCCAGTAGTATCCGCGGGACGAACACCGGGGAGCCGTTTTTT. Protein sequence: CASSIRGTNTGEPFF.

This clonotype showed up just a few times. CDR3 DNA: TGTGCCAGTAGGCCCAGGGAGAACACTGAAGCTTTCTTT. It specifies CASRPRENTEAFF. This chain links TRBV19 with TRBJ1-1, with D maybe TRBD1 (5 bases). V was pared by 6 bases and J by 1 base, with 9 bases between. The germline CDR1 and CDR2 sequences are LNHDA and SQIVND (reference sequence). This CDR3 is 13 amino acids long. The variable domain in full, completed from reference TRBV19 and TRBJ1-1, reads DGGITQSPKYLFRKEGQNVTLSCEQNLNHDAMYWYRQDPGQGLRLIYYSQIVNDFQKGDIAEGYSVSREKKESFPLTVTSAQKNPTAFYLCASRPRENTEAFFGQGTRLTVV.

In its sample, this clonotype was seen a few times. V is TRBV2 and J is TRBJ1-6; D call uncertain. Trimming shortened V by 4 bases and J by 3 bases, and 13 bases separated the two germline ends. The CDR3 runs to 16 residues. CDR1 and CDR2 from the germline V gene are SNHLY and FYNNEI. The CDR3 DNA sequence: TGTGCCAGCAGTGCAGGACTTTTGCGCTATAATTCACCCCTCCACTTT. It yields the protein CASSAGLLRYNSPLHF.

This clonotype was counted a few times. The V call is TRBV28, the J call TRBJ1-1; 7 bases are a match to TRBD1. V lost 4 bases, J lost 7 bases, and 12 bases stayed unmatched. Per germline, CDR1 MDHEN and CDR2 SYDVKM. CDR3 length: 15 amino acids. CDR3 amino acids: CASSYRKSRDSEAFF. The CDR3 bases are TGTGCCAGCAGTTACCGGAAAAGCCGGGACAGTGAAGCTTTCTTT.

In this sample, this clonotype turned up many times. J is TRBJ2-5 and V is TRBV28; D gene ambiguous. Germline V gene sequence: CDR1 MDHEN, CDR2 SYDVKM. The CDR3 length is 14 residues. V was clipped by 2 bases and J by 3 bases, with 10 bases between them. CDR3 protein: CASSLLPPEETQYF. DNA for the CDR3: TGTGCCAGCAGTTTACTCCCCCCCGAAGAGACCCAGTACTTC.

This clonotype was picked up a small number of times. The V call is TRBV7-9, the J call TRBJ1-6; D is unresolved. The CDR3 totals 11 residues. V lost 5 bases to trimming and J lost 8 bases, with 4 bases between them. The germline V gene has CDR1 SEHNR and CDR2 FQNEAQ (reference sequence). CDR3 in amino acids: CASSPDSPLHF. The CDR3 DNA is TGTGCCAGCAGCCCGGATTCACCCCTCCACTTT.

This clonotype has only a few counts. The chain is built from TRBV20-1 and TRBJ2-7; possibly TRBD2 for D (7 bases). Germline lookup yields CDR1 DFQATT and CDR2 SNEGSKA (reference sequence). This CDR3 contains 14 residues. With 1 base removed from V and 6 bases from J, the gap between germline ends came to 16 bases. The CDR3 here is CSARVGGGAAEQYF. The CDR3 DNA sequence: TGCAGTGCTAGAGTAGGAGGGGGGGCTGCCGAGCAGTACTTC.

The chain carries TRBV2 and TRBJ1-3, with D possibly TRBD1 on 6 matching bases. With 10 bases removed from V and 0 bases from J, the gap between germline ends came to 16 bases. Germline V gene sequence: CDR1 SNHLY, CDR2 FYNNEI. The CDR3 runs to 15 residues. CDR3 protein: CATQGNGGSGNTIYF. The DNA for the CDR3 is TGTGCCACCCAGGGGAACGGTGGCTCTGGAAACACCATATATTTT.